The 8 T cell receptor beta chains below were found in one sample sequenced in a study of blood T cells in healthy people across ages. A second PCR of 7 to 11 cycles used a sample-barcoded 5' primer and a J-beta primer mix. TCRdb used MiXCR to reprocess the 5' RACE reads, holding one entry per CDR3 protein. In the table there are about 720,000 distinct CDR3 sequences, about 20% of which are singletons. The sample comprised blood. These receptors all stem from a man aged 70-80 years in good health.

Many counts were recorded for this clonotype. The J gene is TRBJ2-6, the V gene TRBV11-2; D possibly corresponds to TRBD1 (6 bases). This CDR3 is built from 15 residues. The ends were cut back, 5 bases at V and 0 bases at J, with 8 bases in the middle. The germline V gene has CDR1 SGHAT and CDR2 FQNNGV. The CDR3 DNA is TGTGCCAGCAGCACGGACAGCTCTGGGGCCAACGTCCTGACTTTC. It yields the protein CASSTDSSGANVLTF.

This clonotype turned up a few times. The CDR3 reads CSARTSAEQFF. The CDR3 DNA sequence: TGCAGTGCTAGGACCAGCGCTGAGCAGTTCTTC. V is TRBV20-1 and J is TRBJ2-5; D unresolved. The tail of the sequence fits TRBJ2-1 better, so the J call may be wrong. Germline CDR1 reads DFQATT; CDR2 reads SNEGSKA (reference sequence). This CDR3 comprises 11 residues.

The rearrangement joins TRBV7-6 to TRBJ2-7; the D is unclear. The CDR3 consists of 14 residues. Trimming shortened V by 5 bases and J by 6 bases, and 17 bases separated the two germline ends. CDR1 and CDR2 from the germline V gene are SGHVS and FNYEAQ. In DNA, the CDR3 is TGTGCCAGCAGCCCCCTCCTGGGTGACGGCGAGCAGTACTTC. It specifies CASSPLLGDGEQYF.

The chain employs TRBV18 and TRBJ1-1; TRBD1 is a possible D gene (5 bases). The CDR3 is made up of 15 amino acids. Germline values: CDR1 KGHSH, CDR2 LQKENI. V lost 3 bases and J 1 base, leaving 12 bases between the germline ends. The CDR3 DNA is TGTGCCAGCTCACCCCCGGGGCAGGCGAACACTGAAGCTTTCTTT. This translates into CASSPPGQANTEAFF. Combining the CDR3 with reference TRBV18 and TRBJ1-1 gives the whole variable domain NAGVMQNPRHLVRRRGQEARLRCSPMKGHSHVYWYRQLPEEGLKFMVYLQKENIIDESGMPKERFSAEFPKEGPSILRIQQVVRGDSAAYFCASSPPGQANTEAFFGQGTRLTVV.

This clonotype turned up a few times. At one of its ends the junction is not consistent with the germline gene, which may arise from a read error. CDR3 amino acids: CASSFGRSYEQCF. The CDR3 DNA follows: TGTGCCAGCAGTTTCGGGAGGTCCTACGAGCAGTGCTTC. This chain uses TRBV12-3 or TRBV12-4 with TRBJ2-5; 7 nucleotides agree with TRBD2. This CDR3 is 13 amino acids long.

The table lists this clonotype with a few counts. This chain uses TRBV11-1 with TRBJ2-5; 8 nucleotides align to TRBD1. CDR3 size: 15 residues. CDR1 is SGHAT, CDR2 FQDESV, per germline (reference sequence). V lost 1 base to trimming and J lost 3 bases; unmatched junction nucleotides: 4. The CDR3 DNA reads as TGTGCCAGCAGCTTAGTGGCAGGGGGCGAAGAGACCCAGTACTTC. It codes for CASSLVAGGEETQYF.

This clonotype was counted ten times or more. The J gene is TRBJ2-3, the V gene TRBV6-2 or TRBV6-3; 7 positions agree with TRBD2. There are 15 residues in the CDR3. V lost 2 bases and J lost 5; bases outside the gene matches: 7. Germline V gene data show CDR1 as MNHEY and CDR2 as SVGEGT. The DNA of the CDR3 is TGTGCCAGCAGTTACATCGGCTGGGGGGGAGATACGCAGTATTTT. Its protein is CASSYIGWGGDTQYF.

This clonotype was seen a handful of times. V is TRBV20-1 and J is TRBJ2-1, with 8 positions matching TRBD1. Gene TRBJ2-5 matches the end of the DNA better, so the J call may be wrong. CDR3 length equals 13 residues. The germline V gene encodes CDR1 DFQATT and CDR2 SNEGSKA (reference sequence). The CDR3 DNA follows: TGCAGTGCTAGAGCGACAGGGGTTGGGACCCAGTACTTC. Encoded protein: CSARATGVGTQYF.